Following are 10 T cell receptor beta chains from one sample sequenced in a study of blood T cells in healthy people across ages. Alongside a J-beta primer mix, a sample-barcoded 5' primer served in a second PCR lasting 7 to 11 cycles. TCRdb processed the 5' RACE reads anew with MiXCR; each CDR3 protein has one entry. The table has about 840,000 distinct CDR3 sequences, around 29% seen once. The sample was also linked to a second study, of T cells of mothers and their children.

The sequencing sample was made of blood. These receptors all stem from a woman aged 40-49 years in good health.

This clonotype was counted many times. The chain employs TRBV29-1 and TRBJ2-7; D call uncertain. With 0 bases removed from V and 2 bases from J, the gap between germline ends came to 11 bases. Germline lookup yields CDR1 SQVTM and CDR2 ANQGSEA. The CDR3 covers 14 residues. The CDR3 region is CSVEDGQETYEQYF. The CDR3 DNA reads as TGCAGCGTTGAAGATGGGCAGGAAACCTACGAGCAGTACTTC.

CDR3 region: CASRAGTSGGAETQYF. The CDR3 DNA sequence: TGTGCCAGCAGGGCCGGGACTAGCGGGGGGGCAGAGACCCAGTACTTC. The chain has TRBV12-3 or TRBV12-4 and TRBJ2-5; 16 positions match TRBD2. This CDR3 comprises 16 residues. V lost 6 bases, J lost 4 bases, and 5 bases stayed unmatched.

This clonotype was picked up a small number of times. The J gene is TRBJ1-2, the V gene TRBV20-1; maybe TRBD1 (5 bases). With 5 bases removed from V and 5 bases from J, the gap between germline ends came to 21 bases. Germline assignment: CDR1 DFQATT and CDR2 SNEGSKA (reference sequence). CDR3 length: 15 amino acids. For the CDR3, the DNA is TGCAGTGCTCAAAGTTACAGGTCTACCTTTTATGGCTACACCTTC. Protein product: CSAQSYRSTFYGYTF.

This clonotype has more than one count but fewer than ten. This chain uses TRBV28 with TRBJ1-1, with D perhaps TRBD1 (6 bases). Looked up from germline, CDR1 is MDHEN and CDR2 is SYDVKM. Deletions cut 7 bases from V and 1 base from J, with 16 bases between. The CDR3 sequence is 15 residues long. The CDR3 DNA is TGTGCCAGCACTACAGGGACCATCCCGAACACTGAAGCTTTCTTT. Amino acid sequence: CASTTGTIPNTEAFF.

The CDR3 DNA follows: TGCAGTGCTAGCCCAGGGACAGCTAGACGGAACTATGGCTACACCTTC. This encodes CSASPGTARRNYGYTF. The V and J genes are TRBV20-1 and TRBJ1-2, with 7 nucleotides matching TRBD1. The V and J ends lost 3 bases and 2 bases, in that order; junction bases with no gene match: 12. Germline V lookup: CDR1 DFQATT, CDR2 SNEGSKA (reference sequence). This CDR3 is built from 16 residues.

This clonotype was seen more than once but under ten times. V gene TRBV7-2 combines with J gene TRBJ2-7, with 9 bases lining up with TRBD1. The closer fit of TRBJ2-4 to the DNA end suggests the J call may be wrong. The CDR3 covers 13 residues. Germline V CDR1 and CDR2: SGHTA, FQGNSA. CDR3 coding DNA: TGTGCCAGCAGCCCAGACAGGGGGGACATTCAGTACTTC. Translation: CASSPDRGDIQYF.

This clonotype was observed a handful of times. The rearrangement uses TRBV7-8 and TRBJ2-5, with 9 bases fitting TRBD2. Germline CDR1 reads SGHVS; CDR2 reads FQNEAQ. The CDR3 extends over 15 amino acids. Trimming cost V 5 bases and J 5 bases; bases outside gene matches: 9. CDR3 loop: CASSRSGGPGETQYF. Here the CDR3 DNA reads TGTGCCAGCAGCCGGAGCGGGGGGCCGGGGGAGACCCAGTACTTC.

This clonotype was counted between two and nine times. The CDR3 nucleotides read TGTGCCAGCAGTCCTAGCGGCAGCGCCTATCAGCCCCAGCATTTT. Protein sequence: CASSPSGSAYQPQHF. V and J are TRBV27 and TRBJ1-5; D is unresolved. This CDR3 contains 15 residues. Germline V gene sequence: CDR1 MNHEY, CDR2 SMNVEV (reference sequence). V lost 5 bases, J lost 5 bases, and 16 bases lay in between.

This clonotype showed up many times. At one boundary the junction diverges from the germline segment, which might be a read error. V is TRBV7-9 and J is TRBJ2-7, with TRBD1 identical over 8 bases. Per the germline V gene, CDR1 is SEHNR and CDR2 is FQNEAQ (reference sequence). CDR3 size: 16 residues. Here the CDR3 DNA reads TGTGCCAGCAGCCCGCGTACGGGACAGGAGGTCTACGGGCAGTACTTC. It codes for CASSPRTGQEVYGQYF.

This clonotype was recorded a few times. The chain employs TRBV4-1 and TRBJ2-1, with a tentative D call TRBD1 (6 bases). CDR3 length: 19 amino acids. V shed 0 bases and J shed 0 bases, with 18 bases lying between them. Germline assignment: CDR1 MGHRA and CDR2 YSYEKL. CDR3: CASSQDPPRQVDSYNEQFF. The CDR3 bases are TGCGCCAGCAGCCAAGATCCTCCTAGACAGGTGGACTCCTACAATGAGCAGTTCTTC.